Listed here are 32 T cell receptor beta chains from one sample, sequenced in a study of OX40 agonist ivuxolimab in advanced cancers. Libraries were prepared through the immunoSEQ multiplex PCR assay. The immuneACCESS repertoire file appears here via TCRdb, limited to in-frame rearrangements. These files lack a portion of the clones; in checked studies, under half of the deficit traces to unresolved V genes, and the cause of the others is not known. The sample table lists about 40,000 clones, 87% of them with a count of one. More than 3% of the sample belongs to the ten largest clones. The input for sequencing was CD4+ or CD8+ T cells sorted from blood, taken in a trial of the OX40 agonist ivuxolimab. The receptors were gathered from an adult with an advanced solid tumor such as melanoma, head and neck, liver or kidney cancer.

This chain connects TRBV4-1 to TRBJ2-1; the match to TRBD2 covers 11 bases. Trimming took 0 bases from V and 8 from J; bases not matched to a gene: 6. CDR1 is MGHRA and CDR2 is YSYEKL in the germline V gene. This CDR3 comprises 16 residues. The CDR3 sequence is CASSQELAGAGYEQFF. CDR3 coding DNA: TGCGCCAGCAGCCAAGAACTAGCGGGAGCGGGGTATGAGCAGTTCTTC.

This clone was counted once. The gene calls are TRBV6-5 and TRBJ1-5, with 7 bases aligning to TRBD1. The CDR3 loop spans 14 amino acids. V lost 5 bases to trimming and J lost 3 bases; unmatched junction nucleotides: 4. Germline loops: CDR1 MNHEY, CDR2 SVGAGI. The CDR3: CASSTGVPNQPQHF. In nucleotides, the CDR3 is TGTGCCAGCAGTACAGGGGTCCCCAATCAGCCCCAGCATTTT.

The chain recombines TRBV30 with TRBJ2-7; D is undetermined. Germline V lookup: CDR1 GTSNPN, CDR2 SVGIG (reference sequence). Between the trimmed V and J ends, which lost 2 bases and 4 bases, there was a span of 18 bases. This CDR3 region has 15 residues. The CDR3 here is CAWSYPGSAGYEQYF. For the CDR3, the DNA is TGTGCCTGGAGTTATCCGGGCTCTGCCGGATACGAGCAGTACTTC. Drawing the rest from reference TRBV30 and TRBJ2-7, the complete variable domain is SQTIHQWPATLVQPVGSPLSLECTVEGTSNPNLYWYRQAAGRGLQLLFYSVGIGQISSEVPQNLSASRPQDRQFILSSKKLLLSDSGFYLCAWSYPGSAGYEQYFGPGTRLTVT.

The J gene is TRBJ1-5, the V gene TRBV4-1, with D perhaps matching TRBD1 (5 bases). CDR1 MGHRA and CDR2 YSYEKL come from the germline V gene. V was clipped by 1 base and J by 6 bases, with 10 bases between them. This CDR3 contains 14 residues. This chain's CDR3 is CASSQVGVGQPQHF. Here the CDR3 DNA reads TGCGCCAGCAGCCAAGTGGGGGTAGGTCAGCCCCAGCATTTT.

The DNA for the CDR3 is TGTGCCAGCTCACGGACAGGGGGCAATCAGCCCCAGCATTTT. Translation: CASSRTGGNQPQHF. This chain joins TRBV18 and TRBJ1-5; TRBD1 matches at 9 bases. This CDR3 has 14 residues. Germline V gene lookup returns CDR1 KGHSH and CDR2 LQKENI. Trimming cost V 4 bases and J 2 bases; bases outside gene matches: 0.

J is TRBJ2-5 and V is TRBV7-9; TRBD2 aligns across 7 bases. The CDR3 is made up of 16 amino acids. V lost 4 bases, J lost 4 bases, and 12 bases stayed unmatched. Germline loops: CDR1 SEHNR, CDR2 FQNEAQ (reference sequence). In DNA form, the CDR3 reads TGTGCCAGCAGCTGGACGGGGGGTGGGCCGTTAGAGACCCAGTACTTC. This sequence encodes CASSWTGGGPLETQYF.

This clone was picked up one time. The chain combines TRBV4-1 with TRBJ2-2; the match to TRBD2 covers 10 bases. Trimming at V came to 1 base and at J to 4 bases, leaving 12 bases not matched to a gene. Germline assignment: CDR1 MGHRA and CDR2 YSYEKL. This CDR3 spans 19 amino acids. CDR3 amino acids: CASSQGLAGVRSFTGELFF. DNA for the CDR3: TGCGCCAGCAGCCAAGGCCTAGCGGGAGTAAGGTCCTTCACCGGGGAGCTGTTTTTT.

In nucleotides, the CDR3 is TGTGCCAGCAGTTTAACATGGGCTCTGAGAAACACCATATATTTT. Protein product: CASSLTWALRNTIYF. The chain uses TRBV28 and TRBJ1-3; D is uncertain. The CDR3 contains 15 residues. Germline values: CDR1 MDHEN, CDR2 SYDVKM. With 2 bases removed from V and 5 bases from J, the gap between germline ends came to 13 bases.

The chain uses TRBV6-4 and TRBJ2-3; no clear D. The CDR3 is made up of 14 amino acids. Germline-derived CDR1 and CDR2 are MRHNA and SNTAGT. V shed 7 bases and J shed 1 base, with 12 bases lying between them. As DNA, the CDR3 is TGTGCCAGCAAAGTCGACATCGGCACAGATACGCAGTATTTT. Protein product: CASKVDIGTDTQYF.

Only one count was recorded for this clone. The chain is built from TRBV6-1 and TRBJ2-5, with 8 bases lining up with TRBD2. J was trimmed by 4 bases and V by 5 bases; bases with no gene match: 6. Germline CDR1 and CDR2: MNHNS and SASEGT. This CDR3 spans 14 amino acids. The CDR3 reads CASSLSSGIETQYF. The CDR3 region has the DNA TGTGCCAGCAGTTTAAGTAGCGGGATAGAGACCCAGTACTTC.

The chain recombines TRBV11-2 with TRBJ1-3; 9 bases are a match to TRBD1. Germline CDR1 reads SGHAT; CDR2 reads FQNNGV. CDR3 size: 18 residues. Losses at the gene ends were 5 bases for V and 1 base for J; bases not matched to a gene: 12. The CDR3 coding sequence is TGTGCCAGCAGCCCCCGGGAGGGACAGGGCTTTTCTGGAAACACCATATATTTT. The encoded protein is CASSPREGQGFSGNTIYF.

V is TRBV5-4 and J is TRBJ1-1, with D uncertain. CDR3 size: 13 residues. Germline CDR1 reads SGHNT; CDR2 reads YYREEE (reference sequence). Between the trimmed V and J ends, which lost 4 bases and 1 base, there was a span of 8 bases. In DNA, the CDR3 is TGTGCCAGCAGCGATACCCAGAACACTGAAGCTTTCTTT. Translation: CASSDTQNTEAFF.

The chain couples TRBV27 to TRBJ2-7, with 7 positions matching TRBD2. This CDR3 contains 13 residues. Germline trimming cut 8 bases from V and 6 bases from J; bases unmatched to any gene: 10. The germline gives CDR1 MNHEY, CDR2 SMNVEV (reference sequence). Here the CDR3 reads CASCPQWGGEQYF. Written as DNA, the CDR3 is TGTGCCAGCTGCCCTCAGTGGGGGGGCGAGCAGTACTTC.

This chain joins TRBV5-6 and TRBJ2-2; D not resolved. Germline V CDR1 and CDR2: SGHDT, YYEEEE. The V gene lost 0 bases and the J gene lost 3 bases, with 9 bases spanning the gap. The CDR3 sequence is 15 residues long. Here the CDR3 DNA reads TGTGCCAGCAGCTTGGGACGGCGATACACCGGGGAGCTGTTTTTT. Protein sequence: CASSLGRRYTGELFF. Full variable domain (missing parts from reference TRBV5-6 and TRBJ2-2): DAGVTQSPTHLIKTRGQQVTLRCSPKSGHDTVSWYQQALGQGPQFIFQYYEEEERQRGNFPDRFSGHQFPNYSSELNVNALLLGDSALYLCASSLGRRYTGELFFGEGSRLTVL.

The V call is TRBV6-9, the J call TRBJ1-5; tentatively, D is TRBD1 (5 bases). The CDR3 has 15 amino acids. Germline CDR1 and CDR2: MNHGY and SVAAGI. Trimming took 6 bases from V and 5 from J, leaving 17 bases between them. The CDR3 nucleotides read TGTGCCAGCAGACCCGGACAATGGGCCCATCAGCCCCAGCATTTT. This codes for CASRPGQWAHQPQHF.

The gene calls are TRBV11-2 and TRBJ2-1, with a tentative D call TRBD2 (6 bases). The CDR3 length is 14 residues. In germline, CDR1 is SGHAT, CDR2 FQNNGV. With 1 base removed from V and 5 bases from J, the gap between germline ends came to 9 bases. The CDR3 DNA is TGTGCCAGCAGCTTAGGGACTAACCACAATGAGCAGTTCTTC. Amino acid sequence: CASSLGTNHNEQFF. The complete variable domain, with remaining parts taken from reference TRBV11-2 and TRBJ2-1, reads EAGVAQSPRYKIIEKRQSVAFWCNPISGHATLYWYQQILGQGPKLLIQFQNNGVVDDSQLPKDRFSAERLKGVDSTLKIQPAKLEDSAVYLCASSLGTNHNEQFFGPGTRLTVL.

This clone is medium-sized in the sample. The chain couples TRBV4-3 to TRBJ2-7, with TRBD2 matching over 7 bases. The CDR3 length is 14 residues. Germline CDR1 is LGHNA and CDR2 is YSLEER. V lost 3 bases, J lost 2 bases, and 4 bases stayed unmatched. The CDR3 bases are TGCGCCAGCAGCCACTGGACTAGTCCCTACGAGCAGTACTTC. This codes for CASSHWTSPYEQYF.

The gene calls are TRBV27 and TRBJ2-7; D is perhaps TRBD2 (5 bases). Trimming cost V 6 bases and J 2 bases, with 14 bases left between them. CDR1 and CDR2 (germline): MNHEY, SMNVEV (reference sequence). This CDR3 has 14 amino acids. Written as DNA, the CDR3 is TGTGCCAGCAGCCGGGATTCCCTGGCCTACGAGCAGTACTTC. Translated: CASSRDSLAYEQYF.

The chain links TRBV7-6 to TRBJ2-1, with unresolved D. The CDR3 spans 14 residues. V was shortened by 5 bases and J by 3 bases, with 11 bases between the two germline ends. Germline assignment: CDR1 SGHVS and CDR2 FNYEAQ. CDR3 residues: CASSPPRSYNEQFF. CDR3 nucleotide sequence: TGTGCCAGCAGCCCTCCGCGGAGCTACAATGAGCAGTTCTTC.

CDR3 in amino acids: CASSLGLAGAETQYF. The CDR3 nucleotides are TGTGCCAGCAGCCTCGGACTAGCGGGAGCGGAGACCCAGTACTTC. V is TRBV11-3 and J is TRBJ2-5; 13 bases map to TRBD2. This CDR3 has 15 amino acids. The V gene end was trimmed by 5 bases and the J gene end by 5 bases; junction bases not matched to a gene: 5. CDR1 SGHNT and CDR2 YENEEA come from the germline V gene.

J is TRBJ2-6 and V is TRBV7-9; D tentatively fits TRBD1 or TRBD2 (7 bases each). Germline assignment: CDR1 SEHNR and CDR2 FQNEAQ (reference sequence). V lost 5 bases and J 1 base, leaving 21 bases between the germline ends. This CDR3 region has 19 residues. The CDR3 DNA sequence: TGTGCCAGCAGCCCTCGGACAGGTGGGGAGGGGTCTGGGGCCAACGTCCTGACTTTC. It encodes CASSPRTGGEGSGANVLTF.

The chain combines TRBV7-9 with TRBJ2-3; maybe TRBD1 (6 bases). CDR1 and CDR2 (germline): SEHNR, FQNEAQ (reference sequence). CDR3 length equals 16 residues. V lost 5 bases and J lost 3, with 18 bases in between. The CDR3 reads CASSRQGFQTTDTQYF. The CDR3 DNA reads as TGTGCCAGCAGCCGCCAGGGGTTCCAGACGACAGATACGCAGTATTTT.

As for this clone: Other DNA sequences from this sample encode an identical CDR3 as well. The chain combines TRBV6-5 with TRBJ1-5, with D possibly being TRBD1 (5 bases). Trimming removed 5 bases from V and 4 bases from J, with 12 bases in between. Germline V lookup: CDR1 MNHEY, CDR2 SVGAGI. The CDR3 has 14 amino acids. The CDR3 region is CASSEEPGNQPQHF. Written as DNA, the CDR3 is TGTGCCAGCAGTGAAGAGCCAGGGAATCAGCCCCAGCATTTT.

This chain uses TRBV28 with TRBJ2-1, with no clear D. The CDR3 has 11 residues. CDR1 and CDR2 (germline): MDHEN, SYDVKM. Trimming left V 3 bases short and J 4 bases short, with 1 base between. CDR3 bases: TGTGCCAGCAGTTTTTACAATGAGCAGTTCTTC. Protein sequence: CASSFYNEQFF.

This chain links TRBV10-3 with TRBJ2-4; no clear D. The CDR3 sequence is 12 residues long. Trimming took 7 bases from V and 3 from J, leaving 7 bases between them. Germline V gene sequence: CDR1 ENHRY, CDR2 SYGVKD. DNA for the CDR3: TGTGCCATCACCTCGGACAAAAACATTCAGTACTTC. Protein sequence: CAITSDKNIQYF.

The chain employs TRBV2 and TRBJ1-3; TRBD1 agrees at 9 bases. The CDR3 length is 14 residues. V dropped 2 bases and J dropped 8; count of bases not matched to a gene: 4. In germline, CDR1 is SNHLY, CDR2 FYNNEI. CDR3 protein: CASSEWGQGDTIYF. CDR3 DNA sequence: TGTGCCAGCAGTGAATGGGGACAGGGTGACACCATATATTTT.

The chain links TRBV5-3 to TRBJ1-2; 7 positions match TRBD1. TRBV5-3 is an ORF, with its function uncertain. This CDR3 contains 19 residues. The junction had 17 bases not matched to a gene; V was cut back by 3 bases and J by 0 bases. CDR3 nucleotides: TGTGCCAGAAGCTCGATAGGACAGGTTAGATCGAATACTAACTATGGCTACACCTTC. It encodes CARSSIGQVRSNTNYGYTF.

V usage is TRBV10-1 and J usage is TRBJ1-2, with D possibly TRBD1 on 5 matching bases. CDR1 WNHNN and CDR2 SYGVQD come from the germline V gene (reference sequence). This CDR3 has 15 amino acids. Trimming cost V 2 bases and J 4 bases, with 14 bases left between them. In DNA, the CDR3 is TGCGCCAGCAGTGAGAAATCGGGACCCGGCTATGGCTACACCTTC. Its protein is CASSEKSGPGYGYTF.

The chain joins TRBV29-1 to TRBJ1-2; TRBD1 matches at 9 bases. Germline trimming cut 5 bases from V and 8 bases from J; bases unmatched to any gene: 3. The CDR3 is 11 amino acids. In germline, CDR1 is SQVTM, CDR2 ANQGSEA. CDR3 sequence: CSVRTGGGYTF. The CDR3 DNA reads as TGCAGCGTTAGAACAGGGGGCGGCTACACCTTC.

This chain joins TRBV7-2 and TRBJ1-4; 7 bases agree with TRBD1. The germline gives CDR1 SGHTA, CDR2 FQGNSA. V dropped 5 bases and J dropped 8; count of bases not matched to a gene: 11. The CDR3 runs to 15 residues. The CDR3 DNA follows: TGTGCCAGCAGCCGAAGGGGGCCCTTGAGAGAAAAACTGTTTTTT. Translating it yields CASSRRGPLREKLFF.

There are a few counts of this clone. This chain connects TRBV19 to TRBJ2-5, with D perhaps matching TRBD1 or TRBD2 (6 bases each). Trimming removed 5 bases from V and 5 bases from J, with 15 bases in between. The germline V gene encodes CDR1 LNHDA and CDR2 SQIVND (reference sequence). There are 14 residues in the CDR3. CDR3 sequence (DNA): TGTGCCAGTAGTCTTAAGGGGGGCTGGGAGACCCAGTACTTC. This codes for CASSLKGGWETQYF.

V and J are TRBV7-2 and TRBJ2-3, with unresolved D. This CDR3 is 12 amino acids long. Germline assignment: CDR1 SGHTA and CDR2 FQGNSA. The V gene lost 5 bases and the J gene lost 2 bases, with 5 bases spanning the gap. In DNA, the CDR3 is TGTGCCAGCAGCATGAACACAGATACGCAGTATTTT. Amino acids: CASSMNTDTQYF.